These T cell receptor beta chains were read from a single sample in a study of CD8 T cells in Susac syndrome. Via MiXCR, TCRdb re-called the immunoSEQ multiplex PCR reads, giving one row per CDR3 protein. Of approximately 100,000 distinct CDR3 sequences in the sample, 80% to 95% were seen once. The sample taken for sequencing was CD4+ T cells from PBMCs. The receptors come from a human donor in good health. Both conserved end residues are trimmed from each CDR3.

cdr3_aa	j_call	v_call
ATSAGSSYEQY	TRBJ2-7	TRBV14
ASSNPGTSVKETQY	TRBJ2-5	TRBV5-1
SVGTGVYYGYT	TRBJ1-2	TRBV29-1
ASSLEPDLYGYT	TRBJ1-2	TRBV13
SASKKEQY	TRBJ2-7	TRBV20-1
ASSRGFYEQY	TRBJ2-7	TRBV14
ASLGGAASEKF	TRBJ2-1	TRBV6-5
ASTQRYNEQF	TRBJ2-1	TRBV6-2/TRBV6-3
ASSFGDFSSYNEQF	TRBJ2-1	TRBV5-4
SVFVGREAF	TRBJ1-1	TRBV29-1
ASSLATLLAGKPYEQY	TRBJ2-7	TRBV5-1
ASSLFGQARRNSNQPQH	TRBJ1-5	TRBV23-1
ASSRSGLAGNTGELF	TRBJ2-2	TRBV6-1
ASSSYAGELF	TRBJ2-2	TRBV11-3
ASSQQPTAYNEQF	TRBJ2-1	TRBV4-1
ASMKRGTPNTQY	TRBJ2-3	TRBV27
ASRHPETGGENTEAF	TRBJ1-1	TRBV7-8